These T cell receptor beta chains were read from a single sample in a study of shared clonotypes between healthy human individuals. Sequenced by immunoSEQ multiplex PCR; TCRdb stores in-frame clones only, minus some. This sample yields more than 2 million clones, of which around 93% are seen a single time; about 1.7% belongs to the top ten. Sequences were obtained from naive CD8+ T cells from PBMCs. The receptors stem from a man aged 18 to 29 in good health. Some clones in this sample may be carry-over from other donors' samples. Both conserved end residues are part of each CDR3. D genes are given only for firm matches. The size entry is marked missing in some rows and otherwise reads once, few, many or a size class.

J gene,D gene,CDR3 length,V gene,clone size,CDR3 DNA,CDR3 protein
TRBJ2-1,NA,15,TRBV5-4,once,TGTGCCAGCAGCTTGGAAGGGAACCGGGGGAATGAGCAGTTCTTC,CASSLEGNRGNEQFF
TRBJ2-1,NA,18,TRBV12-5,NA,TGTGCTAGTGCCCTCCACCCCAGGGCGTCAGGTCCCTACAATGAGCAGTTCTTC,CASALHPRASGPYNEQFF
TRBJ2-3,NA,13,TRBV19,NA,TGTGCCAGTGGGACATATAGCACAGATACGCAGTATTTT,CASGTYSTDTQYF
TRBJ1-5,TRBD1,16,TRBV7-9,NA,TGTGCCAGCAGCTTGGCGACAGGGGCCGTCAATCAGCCCCAGCATTTT,CASSLATGAVNQPQHF
TRBJ2-5,TRBD2,17,TRBV13,NA,TGTGCCAGCAGCTGCGGGACTAGCGGGAGGGCCACAGAGACCCAGTACTTC,CASSCGTSGRATETQYF
TRBJ1-2,NA,14,TRBV4-2,NA,TGTGCCAGCAGCCAAGTTACAACCCCCTATGGCTACACCTTC,CASSQVTTPYGYTF
TRBJ2-7,TRBD1,13,TRBV6-1,NA,TGTGCCAGCAGTGAATTCACAGGGGCCCGGCAGTACTTC,CASSEFTGARQYF
TRBJ2-7,NA,12,TRBV27,NA,TGTGCCAGTAGCTCGGGGGGCCACGAGCAGTACTTC,CASSSGGHEQYF
TRBJ2-6,TRBD2,17,TRBV9,NA,TGTGCCAGCAGCTCTAGCGGGAGGGCCACTGGGGCCAACGTCCTGACTTTC,CASSSSGRATGANVLTF
TRBJ1-4,TRBD1,14,TRBV4-2,NA,TGTGCCAGCAGCCAAGAGACAGGGGACGAAAAACTGTTTTTT,CASSQETGDEKLFF
TRBJ2-1,NA,15,TRBV6-4,NA,TGTGCCAGCAGTGAGGGCAGGGGCTCCTACAATGAGCAGTTCTTC,CASSEGRGSYNEQFF
TRBJ1-5,NA,15,TRBV21-1,NA,TGTGCCAGCAGCGCCCGGCCAGGTCTCAATCAGCCCCAGCATTTT,CASSARPGLNQPQHF
TRBJ2-1,NA,14,TRBV11-2,NA,TGTGCCAGCAGCTTTTTTGCGGAGTACAATGAGCAGTTCTTC,CASSFFAEYNEQFF
TRBJ2-7,NA,14,TRBV4-1,NA,TGCGCCAGCAGCCCAACTTCTAGCTCCTACGAGCAGTACTTC,CASSPTSSSYEQYF
TRBJ2-3,NA,15,TRBV28,NA,TGTGCCAGCAATCTGGGGGAGGTCAGCACAGATACGCAGTATTTT,CASNLGEVSTDTQYF
TRBJ2-3,NA,14,TRBV9,NA,TGTGCCAGCAGCCCTGGGGGCGGCACAGATACGCAGTATTTT,CASSPGGGTDTQYF
TRBJ2-1,NA,15,TRBV19,NA,TGTGCCAGTAGTATAGGACAGACCTCCTACAATGAGCAGTTCTTC,CASSIGQTSYNEQFF
TRBJ2-2,TRBD1,16,TRBV11-2,NA,TGTGCCAGCAGCTCTCGGACAGGGGGCAACACCGGGGAGCTGTTTTTT,CASSSRTGGNTGELFF
TRBJ2-7,TRBD2,18,TRBV19,NA,TGTGCCAGTAGTACTTCCGGGACTAGCGGGAGTATTTGGTACGAGCAGTACTTC,CASSTSGTSGSIWYEQYF
TRBJ2-7,NA,14,TRBV7-8,NA,TGTGCCAGCAGCTTGTTCGGCGGGGATCGGGAGCAGTACTTC,CASSLFGGDREQYF
TRBJ2-1,TRBD2,16,TRBV30,NA,TGTGCCTGGACCCTTCTAGCGGGAGGTCCCTACAATGAGCAGTTCTTC,CAWTLLAGGPYNEQFF
TRBJ2-7,TRBD1,15,TRBV6-5,NA,TGTGCCAGCAGGCCACGGGACAGGCCCCCCTACGAGCAGTACTTC,CASRPRDRPPYEQYF
TRBJ2-5,TRBD1,14,TRBV7-9,NA,TGTGCCAGCAGCCAACGACAGGGCCAAGAGACCCAGTACTTC,CASSQRQGQETQYF
TRBJ1-1,NA,13,TRBV7-2,NA,TGTGCCAGCAGCTTAGCGCAAGACACTGAAGCTTTCTTT,CASSLAQDTEAFF
TRBJ2-3,TRBD2,15,TRBV6-5,NA,TGTGCCAGCAGGACTAGCGGGAGGGGCACAGATACGCAGTATTTT,CASRTSGRGTDTQYF
TRBJ2-5,TRBD2,13,TRBV7-9,NA,TGTGCCAGCAAAACGCGGGAGCAAGAGACCCAGTACTTC,CASKTREQETQYF
TRBJ2-7,NA,17,TRBV21-1,NA,TGTGCCAGCAGCAAAGACCAGGGGGCGGTGAGTTCCTACGAGCAGTACTTC,CASSKDQGAVSSYEQYF
TRBJ2-7,NA,13,TRBV29-1,NA,TGCAGCGTTTTTAGGGAGAATAGCTACGAGCAGTACTTC,CSVFRENSYEQYF
TRBJ1-5,NA,14,TRBV6-4,NA,TGTGCCAGCAGTGACTCAAGGGGTAATCAGCCCCAGCATTTT,CASSDSRGNQPQHF
TRBJ2-5,NA,13,TRBV7-6,NA,TGTGCCAGCAGCTTAAGGTACCAAGAGACCCAGTACTTC,CASSLRYQETQYF
TRBJ2-2,TRBD2,16,TRBV11-2,NA,TGTGCCAGCAGCTTAGGCCTAGCGGGAGTCACCGGGGAGCTGTTTTTT,CASSLGLAGVTGELFF
TRBJ2-2,TRBD2,14,TRBV28,NA,TGTGCCAGCACCCTAGCGGGAGGTACCGGGGAGCTGTTTTTT,CASTLAGGTGELFF
TRBJ1-1,NA,15,TRBV27,NA,TGTGCCAGCAGTTTCCGGTCCGGAAGGAACACTGAAGCTTTCTTT,CASSFRSGRNTEAFF
TRBJ2-5,NA,17,TRBV7-8,NA,TGTGCCAGCAGCGTTTACACTAGGGGCGGCCGGGGAGAGACCCAGTACTTC,CASSVYTRGGRGETQYF
TRBJ2-7,NA,15,TRBV27,NA,TGTGCCAGCAGTTTACGGGGGACAGCCTTCTACGAGCAGTACTTC,CASSLRGTAFYEQYF
TRBJ2-1,TRBD2,20,TRBV7-6,NA,TGTGCCAGCACCTCGACCCCCCAGGGTACACTAGCGGGAGAAGTCGATGAGCAGTTCTTC,CASTSTPQGTLAGEVDEQFF
TRBJ2-7,TRBD1,17,TRBV4-1,NA,TGCGCCAGCAGCACGCACCCGACAGGGGCAGAGGGGGACGAGCAGTACTTC,CASSTHPTGAEGDEQYF
TRBJ2-7,NA,13,TRBV6-6,NA,TGTGCCAGCAGTTACTCGGGGTCTCTCGAGCAGTACTTC,CASSYSGSLEQYF
TRBJ2-3,TRBD2,18,TRBV4-2,NA,TGTGCCAGCAGCCAAGATCCAAGCAGGACTAGCAAGGCAGATACGCAGTATTTT,CASSQDPSRTSKADTQYF
TRBJ2-6,NA,12,TRBV5-6,NA,TGTGCCAGCAGCTCTGGGGCCAACGTCCTGACTTTC,CASSSGANVLTF
TRBJ2-2,NA,12,TRBV29-1,NA,TGCAGCGTTGTCGGGGTAGCCGGGGAGCTGTTTTTT,CSVVGVAGELFF